This T cell receptor beta chain was found in a study of PD-L1 blockade in urothelial cancer. For the study at large: Patients took up atezolizumab at some point between 2014 and 2015 at 1,200 mg intravenously every 3 weeks. Prior chemotherapy in patients spanned 0 to 3 regimens.

Clones were sequenced by immunoSEQ multiplex PCR, and TCRdb holds only the in-frame ones, with some missing. Among approximately 50,000 clones listed, about 86% were seen once. Noted time point: pretreatment peripheral blood. Locally advanced or metastatic urothelial carcinoma was present in patients. CDR1 SGHNT and CDR2 YENEEA come from the germline V gene. The CDR3 length is 13 residues. V lost 4 bases to trimming and J lost 6 bases, with 11 bases between them. Material: PBMCs, obtained around atezolizumab (anti-PD-L1) treatment. This TCR derives from a man in his 60s with urothelial cancer. V gene TRBV11-3 combines with J gene TRBJ2-3, with D possibly being TRBD2 (6 bases). In DNA form, the CDR3 reads TGTGCCAGCAGCTGGTCTGGGGGGGATACGCAGTATTTT. Its protein product is CASSWSGGDTQYF.